This TCR beta chain stems from a study of blood T cell repertoires in COVID-19. Overall study context: The United States, Italy and Spain were the sources of the acute and convalescent COVID-19 samples.

Original handling: Estimates of nucleated cell counts were drawn from the amplification of reference gene primers. Measured with immunoSEQ multiplex PCR; TCRdb has only the in-frame clones, and not every one. V and J calls and clone size follow that table, whereas D and trimming were derived from the DNA. The repertoire holds under 200,000 clones, about 85% seen once, with around 5.4% in the top ten. V dropped 5 bases and J dropped 6; count of bases not matched to a gene: 13. The CDR3 runs to 15 residues. CDR1 is SGHNT and CDR2 is YENEEA in the germline V gene. The chain carries TRBV11-3 and TRBJ2-7, with 7 nucleotides matching TRBD1. This TCR came from a woman in her thirties or forties with COVID-19, enrolled during active disease. Sequencing used peripheral blood. As DNA, the CDR3 is TGTGCCAGCAGCATTGGCGCAGGGGGAATCTCCGAGCAGTACTTC. This translates into CASSIGAGGISEQYF.